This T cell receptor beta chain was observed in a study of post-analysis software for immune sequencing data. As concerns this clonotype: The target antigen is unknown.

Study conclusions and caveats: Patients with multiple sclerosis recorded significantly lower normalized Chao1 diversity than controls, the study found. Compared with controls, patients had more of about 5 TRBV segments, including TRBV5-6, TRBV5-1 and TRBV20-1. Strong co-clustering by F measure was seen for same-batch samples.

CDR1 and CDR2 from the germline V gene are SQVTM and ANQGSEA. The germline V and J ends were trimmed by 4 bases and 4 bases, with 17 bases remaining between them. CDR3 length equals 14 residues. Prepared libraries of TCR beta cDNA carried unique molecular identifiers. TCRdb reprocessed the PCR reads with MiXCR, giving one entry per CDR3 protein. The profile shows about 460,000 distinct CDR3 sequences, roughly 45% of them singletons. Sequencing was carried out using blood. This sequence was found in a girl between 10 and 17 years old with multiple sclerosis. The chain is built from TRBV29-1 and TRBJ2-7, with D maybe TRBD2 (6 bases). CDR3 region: CSVVGGTAGYEQYF. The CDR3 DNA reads TGCAGCGTTGTTGGGGGGACCGCTGGTTACGAGCAGTACTTC.